This T cell receptor (beta chain) stems from a study of T cells after yellow fever vaccination (dated by TCRdb to the late 2010s). Study-wide context: Libraries from fractions with low cell numbers were prepared with the SMART-Seq v4 Ultra Low Input RNA kit. Blood was drawn at multiple timepoints before and after primary and secondary immunization, with bulk PBMC replicates and cell subsets isolated. To follow T-cell clones before and after primary and booster YFV17D yellow fever vaccination, bulk TCR alpha and beta repertoires were sequenced over time. Two healthy male donors, one aged 18 to 30 and one aged 30 to 40 years, were included in the cohort. The paper's findings and limits, for the study overall: Most clones expanded after primary vaccination (almost 97% of CD4 and around 89% of CD8) were re-detected after the booster, suggesting that broad memory maintenance occurred. A small share of clonotypes occurred in both CD4 and CD8 compartments, likely arising from convergent recombination. Compared with the primary T-cell response, the secondary T-cell response was faster but weaker, reaching its peak on day 5 rather than on day 15. FACS-sorted repertoires could contain abundant contaminating clonotypes from the bulk population, so computational filtering was required. Because the study included only a couple of donors, the extent to which the findings can be generalized is limited.

This clonotype has more than one count but fewer than ten. Its target antigen remains unknown. No much larger clonotype is one base removed from it; base qualities were not supplied. The treatment or condition label, read with the paper, signifies: live attenuated yellow fever vaccine strain. At every blood-draw timepoint, two biological replicates of bulk PBMCs were collected. PBMCs were isolated from peripheral blood using a standard Ficoll-Paque protocol. RNA was extracted with TriZol from bulk PBMCs, CD4 and CD8 fractions, and dextramer-positive and dextramer-negative fractions. There are 15 amino acids in the CDR3, from cysteine to valine inclusive. Only the CDR3 DNA stays, 45 bases, in frame from base 1. TCR cDNA was synthesized by 5'RACE template switching, through which a universal primer site and unique molecular identifiers were introduced. Priming of cDNA synthesis was performed from both the TCR alpha and TCR beta constant segments. Two PCR steps were used to amplify libraries, with sample barcodes and sequencing adapters being added in the second step. Libraries were sequenced on Illumina HiSeq 2500 (2x100 bp) or NovaSeq (2x150 bp). The study's processing was this. MIGEC was used to demultiplex reads and collapse the reads into UMI consensus sequences, and MiXCR was used for V(D)J alignment. Clonotypes responding to the vaccine were identified with edgeR on replicate PBMC samples, with the criteria of FDR below 0.01 and a log2 fold change above 5 up to day 15. Bulk clonotypes were assigned CD4 or CD8 identity according to which sequenced CD4 or CD8 repertoire held them at higher abundance. Through fastp at Q25 and MiXCR, TCRdb rebuilt clones from the public reads, retaining in-frame beta chains. Records with the same CDR3 protein are collapsed into one entry carrying the most frequent genes and DNA. TCRdb, not the original authors, processed these V and J calls. This sample holds around 340,000 distinct CDR3 sequences; 8.7% were observed only once. Jointly, the top ten make up roughly 18% of the sample.

The TCR sequence derives from a man between 18 and 35 years old who received the YFV17D yellow fever vaccine. The chain uses TRBV21-1 and TRBJ2-7. TRBV21-1 is a pseudogene locus. The sample consisted of PBMCs, taken on the day of the first yellow fever vaccination. The bases are TGTGCCAGCAGCAAATCAAGACCCGAACTCTACGAGCAGTACGTC. Its amino acids are CASSKSRPELYEQYV.